Sequencing of this T cell receptor beta chain was carried out in a study of T cells expressing NK-cell markers. Study outcomes and limitations: In a group of about 6 donors, dominant NKG2C+ clonotypes represented 1.0-7.0% of CD8+ T cells.

On this clonotype itself: Its antigen is still unknown.

TCRdb processed the 5' RACE reads again and assigns one entry to each CDR3 protein, with no DNA. Recorded here are some 460,000 distinct CDR3 sequences; the top ten clones represent 1.4% to 1.5%. Germline V gives CDR1 DFQATT, CDR2 SNEGSKA (reference sequence). The CDR3 is 15 residues long. The sequenced sample was blood T cells: a sorted CD56 or NKG2C T cell subset, CD4+ or CD8+ T cells, or bulk PBMC T cells (not recorded which). This sequence originates from a woman aged 45-59 years in good health. This chain uses TRBV20-1 with TRBJ2-7; absent DNA, TCRdb's TRBD2 call cannot be checked. This CDR3 reads CSASSTSGLLYEQYF.